A single sample is the source of the 28 T cell receptor beta chains below, sequenced in a study of CD8 T cells in Susac syndrome. Reverse transcription of roughly 0.5 to 1 ug RNA was performed with random hexamers. TCRdb re-called the immunoSEQ multiplex PCR reads through MiXCR, storing one row per CDR3 protein. Here the sample spans roughly 200,000 distinct CDR3 sequences, approximately 94% being singletons. Source material: CD4+ T cells from PBMCs. Receptors were obtained from a human donor in good health.

The J gene is TRBJ1-1, the V gene TRBV7-2; no reliable D call. CDR1 is SGHTA, CDR2 FQGNSA, per germline. The CDR3 runs to 15 residues. The germline V and J ends were trimmed by 5 bases and 1 base, with 14 bases remaining between them. DNA for the CDR3: TGTGCCAGCAGCGTGGGTCCTTTTACGAACACTGAAGCTTTCTTT. The encoded protein is CASSVGPFTNTEAFF.

Comment on this clonotype: At one boundary the junction diverges from the germline segment, which might be a read error. The chain is built from TRBV7-9 and TRBJ2-2; TRBD2 is a possible D gene (6 bases). This CDR3 is 16 amino acids long. CDR1 and CDR2 (germline): SEHNR, FQNEAQ (reference sequence). DNA for the CDR3: TGTGCCAGCAGCCTAGCGTTGCGGGACGACACCGGGGAGCTGTTTTTT. Translated, it gives CASSLALRDDTGELFF.

The V gene is TRBV5-1, the J gene TRBJ2-7; 7 nucleotides match TRBD2. V gave up 7 bases and J gave up 7 bases; unmatched junction bases: 8. CDR3 length: 12 amino acids. Germline CDR1 SGHRS, CDR2 YFSETQ. The CDR3 DNA is TGCGCCAGCGGACGTTCGGGGGGAGAGCAGTACTTC. Translating it yields CASGRSGGEQYF. Using reference TRBV5-1 and TRBJ2-7 for the parts outside the CDR3, the full variable domain is KAGVTQTPRYLIKTRGQQVTLSCSPISGHRSVSWYQQTPGQGLQFLFEYFSETQRNKGNFPGRFSGRQFSNSRSEMNVSTLELGDSALYLCASGRSGGEQYFGPGTRLTVT.

The chain employs TRBV28 and TRBJ2-3, with D possibly matching TRBD2 (5 bases). CDR3 length: 12 amino acids. Germline V gene data show CDR1 as MDHEN and CDR2 as SYDVKM. V was cut by 7 bases and J by 8 bases, with 13 bases left in between. For the CDR3, the DNA is TGTGCCAGCACCAACCTAGGGAGTACGCAGTATTTT. It specifies CASTNLGSTQYF.

The chain is built from TRBV2 and TRBJ1-3; no clear D. This CDR3 region has 14 residues. V lost 6 bases to trimming and J lost 3 bases, with 12 bases between them. In germline, CDR1 is SNHLY, CDR2 FYNNEI. DNA for the CDR3: TGTGCCAGCAGAAACGGAGGACGTGGAAACACCATATATTTT. As protein: CASRNGGRGNTIYF.

This clonotype was detected only a few times. The rearrangement uses TRBV5-1 and TRBJ2-5; 9 nucleotides agree with TRBD1. Trimming cost V 3 bases and J 5 bases; bases outside gene matches: 2. This CDR3 contains 13 residues. Germline loops: CDR1 SGHRS, CDR2 YFSETQ. In DNA form, the CDR3 reads TGCGCCAGCAGCTATGGGACAGGGGAGACCCAGTACTTC. Its protein product is CASSYGTGETQYF.

This clonotype was found once. V gene TRBV7-9 combines with J gene TRBJ2-3; TRBD2 aligns across 11 bases. J lost 0 bases, V lost 1 base, and 9 bases had no gene match. This CDR3 region has 19 residues. Germline CDR1 is SEHNR and CDR2 is FQNEAQ (reference sequence). The CDR3: CASSLVTLSSGRSTDTQYF. The DNA of the CDR3 is TGTGCCAGCAGCTTAGTGACTTTGTCTAGCGGGAGGAGCACAGATACGCAGTATTTT.

The chain has TRBV5-6 and TRBJ2-2, with TRBD1 identical over 9 bases. J was trimmed by 4 bases and V by 4 bases; bases with no gene match: 5. This CDR3 has 15 amino acids. Germline V gene sequence: CDR1 SGHDT, CDR2 YYEEEE. The CDR3 DNA sequence: TGTGCCAGCAGCCGGGACAGGGCAGTCACCGGGGAGCTGTTTTTT. Protein product: CASSRDRAVTGELFF. Full variable domain (rest looked up from reference TRBV5-6 and TRBJ2-2): DAGVTQSPTHLIKTRGQQVTLRCSPKSGHDTVSWYQQALGQGPQFIFQYYEEEERQRGNFPDRFSGHQFPNYSSELNVNALLLGDSALYLCASSRDRAVTGELFFGEGSRLTVL.

This rearrangement joins TRBV7-3 to TRBJ1-6; D not certain. Germline V CDR1 and CDR2: SGHTA, FQGTGA. This CDR3 comprises 15 residues. V gave up 3 bases and J gave up 7 bases, with 13 bases separating them. CDR3: CASSLSGERNSPLHF. CDR3 DNA sequence: TGTGCCAGCAGCTTGTCCGGTGAGAGAAATTCACCCCTCCACTTT.

This chain connects TRBV24-1 to TRBJ1-5, with 7 bases aligning to TRBD1. CDR1 is KGHDR and CDR2 is SFDVKD in the germline V gene. The CDR3 consists of 17 residues. V lost 3 bases and J lost 6; bases outside the gene matches: 13. The CDR3 reads CATSDPSTGEGGQPQHF. The CDR3 DNA sequence: TGTGCCACCAGTGATCCCTCCACAGGGGAAGGGGGTCAGCCCCAGCATTTT.

The chain couples TRBV9 to TRBJ2-2; 7 positions match TRBD1. The CDR3 runs to 12 residues. Germline lookup yields CDR1 SGDLS and CDR2 YYNGEE. Germline trimming cut 6 bases from V and 6 bases from J; bases unmatched to any gene: 2. The CDR3 reads CASNDRAGELFF. The CDR3, as DNA: TGTGCCAGCAACGACAGGGCCGGGGAGCTGTTTTTT.

The chain is built from TRBV27 and TRBJ2-5; either TRBD1 or TRBD2 may supply D (6 bases each). CDR3 length: 15 residues. V lost 4 bases, J lost 5 bases, and 17 bases lay in between. Germline assignment: CDR1 MNHEY and CDR2 SMNVEV (reference sequence). In nucleotides, the CDR3 is TGTGCCAGCAGTTGGTTGGGGGGCGGGGAGGAGACCCAGTACTTC. Translating gives CASSWLGGGEETQYF.

V and J are TRBV7-9 and TRBJ1-4; D gene uncertain. This CDR3 spans 11 amino acids. Deletions cut 3 bases from V and 9 bases from J, with 5 bases between. The V gene's germline CDR1 is SEHNR and CDR2 FQNEAQ (reference sequence). The CDR3 loop reads CASSFEKKLFF. The CDR3 nucleotides are TGTGCCAGCAGCTTCGAAAAAAAACTGTTTTTT.

This chain joins TRBV2 and TRBJ2-7; D remains ambiguous. Between the trimmed V and J ends, which lost 6 bases and 7 bases, there was a span of 19 bases. The CDR3 runs to 14 residues. Germline V CDR1 and CDR2: SNHLY, FYNNEI. The CDR3 bases are TGTGCCAGCAGCTCCAGAGGCCACATCACTGAGCAGTACGTC. This sequence encodes CASSSRGHITEQYV.

The V gene is TRBV19, the J gene TRBJ1-4; no clear D. The CDR3 has 13 amino acids. Germline CDR1 reads LNHDA; CDR2 reads SQIVND (reference sequence). Deletions cut 5 bases from V and 2 bases from J, with 6 bases between. The CDR3 loop reads CASSPLTNEKLFF. The DNA of the CDR3 is TGTGCCAGTAGTCCCTTGACTAATGAAAAACTGTTTTTT. The complete variable domain, with remaining parts taken from reference TRBV19 and TRBJ1-4, reads DGGITQSPKYLFRKEGQNVTLSCEQNLNHDAMYWYRQDPGQGLRLIYYSQIVNDFQKGDIAEGYSVSREKKESFPLTVTSAQKNPTAFYLCASSPLTNEKLFFGSGTQLSVL.

The chain links TRBV29-1 to TRBJ2-6; D remains ambiguous. This CDR3 is built from 13 residues. V was cut by 4 bases and J by 2 bases, with 6 bases left in between. Per germline, CDR1 SQVTM and CDR2 ANQGSEA. The CDR3 DNA follows: TGCAGCGTTGGCGTTGCTGGGGCCAACGTCCTGACTTTC. It translates to CSVGVAGANVLTF.

This clonotype occurred once. This chain uses TRBV9 with TRBJ1-1; no clear D gene. V lost 4 bases to trimming and J lost 6 bases, with 16 bases between them. The CDR3 is made up of 14 amino acids. Germline CDR1 and CDR2: SGDLS and YYNGEE. In DNA form, the CDR3 reads TGTGCCAGCAGCTTAGGAGGGCTACACTCTGAAGCTTTCTTT. Protein sequence: CASSLGGLHSEAFF.

This clonotype was observed a handful of times. The chain combines TRBV5-1 with TRBJ1-2, with 9 bases identical to TRBD1. Germline V gene lookup returns CDR1 SGHRS and CDR2 YFSETQ. V gave up 4 bases and J gave up 6 bases; unmatched junction bases: 13. The CDR3 is made up of 16 amino acids. The DNA of the CDR3 is TGCGCCAGCAGCGCTACGGACAGGGGTAGTGTGGATGGCTACACCTTC. Its protein product is CASSATDRGSVDGYTF.

The chain couples TRBV7-2 to TRBJ2-5; a weak D match, TRBD1 (7 bases). Trimming stripped 1 base from V and 6 bases from J, with 18 bases between. The CDR3 has 16 residues. CDR1 and CDR2 (germline): SGHTA, FQGNSA. CDR3 in DNA: TGTGCCAGCAGCTTAGACTGGCAGGGGGGTCAACAGACCCAGTACTTC. Its protein is CASSLDWQGGQQTQYF.

This sequence joins TRBV20-1 and TRBJ1-5; D is unclear. The CDR3 runs to 14 residues. Germline V gene lookup returns CDR1 DFQATT and CDR2 SNEGSKA (reference sequence). Trimming pared 2 bases from V and 2 bases from J, leaving 10 bases between. CDR3 amino acids: CSARSSRGNQPQHF. The CDR3 nucleotides are TGCAGTGCTAGATCTAGTCGCGGCAATCAGCCCCAGCATTTT.

The chain employs TRBV3-1 and TRBJ2-4, with 7 bases that match TRBD1. The V segment lost 3 bases and the J segment 10 bases; nucleotides outside the gene matches: 6. The CDR3 contains 13 residues. In germline, CDR1 is LGHDT, CDR2 YNNKEL (reference sequence). CDR3 DNA: TGTGCCAGCAGCCAGGCCGACAGGGATATTCAGTACTTC. This sequence encodes CASSQADRDIQYF.

This clonotype is a singleton in its sample. The CDR3 nucleotides are TGTGCCTGGAGTGCTACCCCAGCTTTCTTT. Its protein is CAWSATPAFF. This rearrangement joins TRBV30 to TRBJ1-1; no firm D call. The germline V gene has CDR1 GTSNPN and CDR2 SVGIG (reference sequence). This CDR3 has 10 amino acids. V shed 1 base and J shed 10 bases, with 7 bases lying between them.

The V gene is TRBV7-2, the J gene TRBJ2-7; TRBD1 or TRBD2 may be the D gene (5 bases each). Germline V gene sequence: CDR1 SGHTA, CDR2 FQGNSA. The CDR3 is made up of 14 amino acids. V was trimmed by 5 bases and J by 4 bases, leaving 15 bases between them. CDR3 region: CASSGPGAGYEQYF. The DNA for the CDR3 is TGTGCCAGCAGCGGTCCCGGGGCTGGGTACGAGCAGTACTTC.

The chain employs TRBV25-1 and TRBJ1-1; D might be TRBD1 (6 bases). The CDR3 has 14 amino acids. Looked up from germline, CDR1 is MGHDK and CDR2 is SYGVNS. Trimming removed 5 bases at V and 3 bases at J, with 13 bases between. In DNA form, the CDR3 reads TGTGCCAGCAGTAGGAGGGGGTGGGACACTGAAGCTTTCTTT. Its translation: CASSRRGWDTEAFF.

The chain has TRBV6-5 and TRBJ1-6; D might be TRBD1 (5 bases). The CDR3 loop spans 13 amino acids. Deletions cut 10 bases from V and 6 bases from J, with 13 bases between. Per the germline V gene, CDR1 is MNHEY and CDR2 is SVGAGI. CDR3 sequence (DNA): TGTGCCACCCGGGACGGCCGTAATTCACCCCTCCACTTT. Residues: CATRDGRNSPLHF.

The chain links TRBV29-1 to TRBJ1-2; 7 nucleotides agree with TRBD1. The germline V gene has CDR1 SQVTM and CDR2 ANQGSEA. After removal of 6 bases from V and 4 bases from J, the junction contained 11 bases not matched to a gene. This CDR3 contains 14 residues. The chain's CDR3 is CSVATGVGSYGYTF. CDR3 in DNA: TGCAGCGTCGCCACAGGGGTCGGCAGCTATGGCTACACCTTC.

The chain combines TRBV2 with TRBJ1-2; D gene uncertain. CDR3 length equals 16 residues. Trimming left V 8 bases short and J 5 bases short, with 24 bases between. CDR1 SNHLY and CDR2 FYNNEI come from the germline V gene. The chain's CDR3 is CASASQGGRIPYGYTF. CDR3 bases: TGTGCCAGCGCCAGCCAAGGCGGCAGGATACCTTATGGCTACACCTTC. Combining the CDR3 with reference TRBV2 and TRBJ1-2 gives the whole variable domain EPEVTQTPSHQVTQMGQEVILRCVPISNHLYFYWYRQILGQKVEFLVSFYNNEISEKSEIFDDQFSVERPDGSNFTLKIRSTKLEDSAMYFCASASQGGRIPYGYTFGSGTRLTVV.

The rearrangement uses TRBV7-9 and TRBJ2-7; weak D call: TRBD1 (6 bases). Looked up from germline, CDR1 is SEHNR and CDR2 is FQNEAQ (reference sequence). Trimming left V 5 bases short and J 4 bases short, with 12 bases between. This CDR3 region has 13 residues. The CDR3 DNA follows: TGTGCCAGCAGCCTTCTAGGACAGTACGAGCAGTACGTC. Translating it yields CASSLLGQYEQYV.